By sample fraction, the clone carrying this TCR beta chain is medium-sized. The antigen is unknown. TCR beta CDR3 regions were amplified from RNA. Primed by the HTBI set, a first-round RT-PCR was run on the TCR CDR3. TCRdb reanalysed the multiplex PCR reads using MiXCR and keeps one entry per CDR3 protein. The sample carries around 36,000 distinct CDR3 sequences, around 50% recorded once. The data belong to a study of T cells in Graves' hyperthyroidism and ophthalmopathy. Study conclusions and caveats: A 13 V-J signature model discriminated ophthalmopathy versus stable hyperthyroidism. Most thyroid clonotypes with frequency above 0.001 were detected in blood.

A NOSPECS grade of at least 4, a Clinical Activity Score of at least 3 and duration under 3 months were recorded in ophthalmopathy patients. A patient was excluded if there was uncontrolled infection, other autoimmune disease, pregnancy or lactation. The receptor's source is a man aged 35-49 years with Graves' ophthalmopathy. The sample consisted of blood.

CDR3 bases: TGCGCCAGCAGTGGGACAGGGCTAGGTGGCTACACCTTC. Translating gives CASSGTGLGGYTF. The rearrangement joins TRBV10-2 to TRBJ1-2, with 8 bases matching TRBD1. The CDR3 contains 13 residues. Germline V gene data show CDR1 as WSHSY and CDR2 as SAAADI. After removal of 4 bases from V and 7 bases from J, the junction contained 5 bases not matched to a gene.